This entry lists 19 T cell receptor beta chains sequenced from one sample in a study of T-cell reconstitution after alpha-beta-depleted transplantation in children. Unique molecular identifiers were incorporated into the prepared TCRbeta library. TCRdb processed the PCR reads anew with MiXCR; each CDR3 protein has one entry. The data contain about 77,000 distinct CDR3 sequences, 15% to 20% of them singletons. Sequencing used PBMCs, mostly from graft donor cells, obtained 360 days after TCRalphabeta/CD19-depleted stem cell transplant. These receptors came from a male patient between 2 and 15 years old who had a stem cell transplant for acute lymphoblastic leukemia, so the T cells may come from the graft donor.

This clonotype showed up just a few times. This chain connects TRBV2 to TRBJ2-4, with D possibly matching TRBD2 (7 bases). The CDR3 is 17 residues long. In germline, CDR1 is SNHLY, CDR2 FYNNEI. V lost 3 bases and J lost 3, with 18 bases in between. The CDR3 sequence is CASSERSRGGDKNIQYF. The CDR3 DNA sequence: TGTGCCAGCAGTGAGCGCTCCAGGGGAGGGGACAAAAACATTCAGTACTTC. Supplemented by reference TRBV2 and TRBJ2-4, the full variable domain reads EPEVTQTPSHQVTQMGQEVILRCVPISNHLYFYWYRQILGQKVEFLVSFYNNEISEKSEIFDDQFSVERPDGSNFTLKIRSTKLEDSAMYFCASSERSRGGDKNIQYFGAGTRLSVL.

V is TRBV27 and J is TRBJ2-1; 8 nucleotides match TRBD2. Losses at the gene ends were 3 bases for V and 5 bases for J; bases not matched to a gene: 6. The CDR3 runs 15 residues. Per germline, CDR1 MNHEY and CDR2 SMNVEV (reference sequence). The CDR3 is CASSFSGLGHNEQFF. CDR3 DNA sequence: TGTGCCAGCAGTTTCTCGGGACTAGGGCACAATGAGCAGTTCTTC.

V usage is TRBV2 and J usage is TRBJ1-5; D remains unclear. V lost 1 base and J 2 bases, leaving 12 bases between the germline ends. The CDR3 has 16 residues. Germline V gene sequence: CDR1 SNHLY, CDR2 FYNNEI. CDR3 region: CASSEEAGVGNQPQHF. CDR3 coding DNA: TGTGCCAGCAGTGAAGAGGCTGGGGTCGGCAATCAGCCCCAGCATTTT.

The chain employs TRBV2 and TRBJ1-2, with D uncertain. The CDR3 length is 11 residues. Trimming stripped 6 bases from V and 8 bases from J, with 10 bases between. CDR1 is SNHLY, CDR2 FYNNEI, per germline. The CDR3 here is CASRGVRGYTF. The CDR3 DNA sequence: TGTGCCAGCAGAGGTGTACGCGGCTACACCTTC.

This clonotype was recorded at least ten times. This sequence joins TRBV12-3 or TRBV12-4 and TRBJ2-7, with a tentative D call TRBD1 (5 bases). Deletions cut 2 bases from V and 4 bases from J, with 12 bases between. This CDR3 has 14 amino acids. CDR3 sequence reads: CASSLNGASYEQYF. The DNA of the CDR3 is TGTGCCAGCAGTTTAAATGGGGCCTCTTACGAGCAGTACTTC.

This chain connects TRBV11-1 to TRBJ1-1; 7 nucleotides agree with TRBD1. Unmatched junction bases numbered 4, after V lost 2 bases and J lost 1 base. Germline V CDR1 and CDR2: SGHAT, FQDESV (reference sequence). The CDR3 is 15 residues long. CDR3 DNA: TGTGCCAGCAGCTTATCGACAGGGAGGAACACTGAAGCTTTCTTT. Protein sequence: CASSLSTGRNTEAFF.

The genes are TRBV25-1 and TRBJ2-7; no firm D call. The CDR3 extends over 13 amino acids. Germline assignment: CDR1 MGHDK and CDR2 SYGVNS. V was cut by 1 base and J by 0 bases, with 4 bases left in between. The CDR3 protein is CASSEWGSYEQYF. Here the CDR3 DNA reads TGTGCCAGCAGTGAATGGGGCTCCTACGAGCAGTACTTC.

This clonotype was detected only a few times. The chain is built from TRBV5-6 and TRBJ1-1; possible D gene TRBD1, 6 bases. V was cut by 0 bases and J by 5 bases, with 14 bases left in between. The CDR3 covers 15 residues. Germline lookup yields CDR1 SGHDT and CDR2 YYEEEE. The CDR3, as DNA: TGTGCCAGCAGCTTGGTGGGGGGCGAGTTGACTGAAGCTTTCTTT. Protein: CASSLVGGELTEAFF.

V gene TRBV12-3 or TRBV12-4 combines with J gene TRBJ2-5; D is perhaps TRBD1 (5 bases). The CDR3 extends over 12 amino acids. V was trimmed by 2 bases and J by 5 bases, leaving 6 bases between them. The chain's CDR3 is CASSLKGETQYF. The DNA of the CDR3 is TGTGCCAGCAGTTTAAAGGGGGAGACCCAGTACTTC.

The V and J genes are TRBV12-3 or TRBV12-4 and TRBJ1-5; D is undetermined. The CDR3 is made up of 13 amino acids. V shed 2 bases and J shed 6 bases, with 8 bases lying between them. This CDR3 reads CASSLSGFQPQHF. In DNA form, the CDR3 reads TGTGCCAGCAGTTTATCAGGATTTCAGCCCCAGCATTTT.

This clonotype showed up just a few times. This rearrangement joins TRBV7-2 to TRBJ2-4, with a tentative D call TRBD2 (6 bases). This CDR3 contains 15 residues. V was cut by 1 base and J by 4 bases, with 11 bases left in between. Germline V gene sequence: CDR1 SGHTA, CDR2 FQGNSA. The CDR3 nucleotides are TGTGCCAGCAGCTTAGATGGGACTGGAAAAAACATTCAGTACTTC. It translates to CASSLDGTGKNIQYF.

The rearrangement links TRBV13 to TRBJ2-3; D uncertain. CDR1 PRHDT and CDR2 FYEKMQ come from the germline V gene (reference sequence). Trimming removed 6 bases at V and 0 bases at J, with 25 bases between. The CDR3 has 19 residues. The CDR3 region has the DNA TGTGCCAGCAGGCTTCGTCCCTTAGGGATCACTATCAGCACAGATACGCAGTATTTT. Translated, it gives CASRLRPLGITISTDTQYF.

The V gene is TRBV11-2, the J gene TRBJ2-7; possibly TRBD2 for D (5 bases). This CDR3 has 16 amino acids. CDR1 and CDR2 from the germline V gene are SGHAT and FQNNGV. The V and J ends lost 1 base and 4 bases respectively, with 17 bases between them. CDR3 DNA sequence: TGTGCCAGCAGCTTAGTACTAGGGAAGGGTTCATACGAGCAGTACTTC. Translating gives CASSLVLGKGSYEQYF.

The V call is TRBV10-2, the J call TRBJ1-1, with 7 bases that match TRBD1. CDR3 size: 18 residues. V lost 8 bases, J lost 2 bases, and 20 bases stayed unmatched. Germline assignment: CDR1 WSHSY and CDR2 SAAADI. The CDR3 DNA reads as TGCGCCAGCGGAAGAAAGAACCCGCCTGGGACAGCAAACACTGAAGCTTTCTTT. This encodes CASGRKNPPGTANTEAFF.

In its sample, this clonotype was seen a few times. The chain joins TRBV12-3 or TRBV12-4 to TRBJ1-1; D perhaps matches TRBD1 (5 bases). This CDR3 contains 14 residues. V gave up 2 bases and J gave up 1 base, with 8 bases separating them. CDR3 loop: CASSLWGGNTEAFF. CDR3 nucleotide sequence: TGTGCCAGCAGTTTATGGGGGGGGAACACTGAAGCTTTCTTT.

This clonotype was seen more than once but under ten times. The chain employs TRBV10-3 and TRBJ2-3; 8 bases map to TRBD1. Per the germline V gene, CDR1 is ENHRY and CDR2 is SYGVKD. The length of the CDR3 is 18 residues. V shed 11 bases, J shed 3 bases, and the junction held 22 bases outside the gene matches. CDR3 sequence reads: CAAGTGLFGKVKTDTQYF. The CDR3 DNA follows: TGTGCCGCTGGGACAGGCCTATTTGGGAAGGTTAAGACAGATACGCAGTATTTT.

V is TRBV11-3 and J is TRBJ2-1; weak D call: TRBD2 (6 bases). CDR1 is SGHNT, CDR2 YENEEA, per germline. The germline V and J ends were trimmed by 1 base and 7 bases, with 11 bases remaining between them. The CDR3 has 14 amino acids. CDR3: CASSLGPGRNEQFF. The CDR3 DNA reads TGTGCCAGCAGCTTAGGGCCGGGGAGGAATGAGCAGTTCTTC.

This clonotype showed up just a few times. The V gene is TRBV12-3 or TRBV12-4, the J gene TRBJ2-5; 7 nucleotides align to TRBD1. This CDR3 has 13 amino acids. J lost 3 bases, V lost 7 bases, and 5 bases had no gene match. CDR3 sequence: CASTLGQKETQYF. Written as DNA, the CDR3 is TGTGCCAGCACCTTGGGACAGAAAGAGACCCAGTACTTC.

The chain is built from TRBV5-1 and TRBJ1-2; a possible D gene is TRBD1 (5 bases). Germline V gene sequence: CDR1 SGHRS, CDR2 YFSETQ. V was pared by 2 bases and J by 2 bases, with 13 bases between. CDR3 length equals 15 residues. This CDR3 reads CASSFWPTANYGYTF. DNA of the CDR3: TGCGCCAGCAGCTTTTGGCCGACAGCCAACTATGGCTACACCTTC.